The rows below give T cell receptor beta chains drawn from one sample of a study of blood T cell repertoires in COVID-19. Sequencing was performed with immunoSEQ multiplex PCR; in TCRdb, only in-frame clones are kept and a portion is missing. The table has around 160,000 clones, roughly 93% seen once. Sequenced: peripheral blood. These TCRs come from a woman aged 60-75 years with COVID-19, enrolled during active disease. CDR3s include the opening cysteine and the closing phenylalanine or tryptophan. D genes are given only for firm matches. Size is stated for part of the rows, as once, few or many counts, or as a class when the clone is expanded.

v_gene	abundance	d_gene	j_gene	CDR3aa	CDR3nt
TRBV4-1	-	-	TRBJ1-2	CASSQDLTDGYTF	TGCGCCAGCAGCCAAGATTTAACGGATGGCTACACCTTC
TRBV19	-	TRBD1	TRBJ1-2	CASSPQGQGARGYTF	TGTGCCAGTAGCCCCCAGGGACAGGGGGCGCGGGGCTACACCTTC
TRBV18	-	-	TRBJ2-1	CASSPPRGKSYNEQFF	TGTGCCAGCTCACCACCCCGGGGAAAATCCTACAATGAGCAGTTCTTC
TRBV10-1	-	-	TRBJ1-4	CASSLTGWNEKLFF	TGCGCCAGCAGTCTGACAGGTTGGAATGAAAAACTGTTTTTT
TRBV19	once	TRBD1	TRBJ1-5	CASSMAFDRGGNQPQHF	TGTGCCAGTAGTATGGCATTCGACAGGGGTGGGAATCAGCCCCAGCATTTT
TRBV30	-	-	TRBJ2-1	CAWSARRDEQFF	TGTGCCTGGAGTGCAAGGAGGGATGAGCAGTTCTTC
TRBV6-1	-	-	TRBJ2-2	CASSAQGAQNTGELFF	TGTGCCAGCAGTGCCCAAGGGGCTCAGAACACCGGGGAGCTGTTTTTT
TRBV12-3/TRBV12-4	-	-	TRBJ1-4	CASGRTTNEKLFF	TGTGCCAGCGGTAGAACAACTAATGAAAAACTGTTTTTT
TRBV4-2	-	TRBD2	TRBJ2-7	CASSQDSGVLSYEQYF	TGTGCCAGCAGCCAAGATAGCGGGGTACTCTCCTACGAGCAGTACTTC
TRBV11-2	-	-	TRBJ2-3	CASSLSRVTDTQYF	TGTGCCAGCAGCTTGAGTAGAGTCACAGATACGCAGTATTTT
TRBV5-6	-	TRBD1	TRBJ2-1	CASSQGAGGEQFF	TGTGCCAGCAGCCAGGGGGCGGGCGGTGAGCAGTTCTTC
TRBV7-9	-	-	TRBJ1-1	CASNPPGLNTEAFF	TGTGCCAGCAACCCACCTGGCTTGAACACTGAAGCTTTCTTT
TRBV30	-	TRBD1	TRBJ1-1	CAFLSQGRTFF	TGTGCGTTTCTGTCACAGGGGAGGACTTTCTTT
TRBV10-2	-	-	TRBJ2-7	CATHGTAANYEQYF	TGCGCCACCCACGGAACAGCGGCGAACTACGAGCAGTACTTC
TRBV5-1	-	-	TRBJ2-7	CASKEGLGEQYF	TGCGCCAGCAAGGAGGGGCTGGGCGAGCAGTACTTC
TRBV5-6	-	-	TRBJ1-5	CASSLVGDQPQHF	TGTGCCAGCAGCTTGGTAGGAGACCAGCCCCAGCATTTT
TRBV7-6	-	-	TRBJ2-7	CASSLWADGSYEQYF	TGTGCCAGCAGCTTGTGGGCAGACGGTTCCTACGAGCAGTACTTC
TRBV7-9	-	-	TRBJ1-4	CASSLEPVGGTNEKLFF	TGTGCCAGCAGCTTAGAACCCGTGGGGGGAACTAATGAAAAACTGTTTTTT